These T cell receptor beta chains were read from a single sample in a study of monozygotic twins with inflammatory bowel disease. Reanalyzing the 5' RACE reads, TCRdb keeps one entry per CDR3 protein, without DNA. This repertoire includes 300,000 to 400,000 distinct CDR3 sequences. Sequencing was done on a sample of blood. The receptors stem from a human donor with ulcerative colitis or Crohn's disease, or a healthy co-twin of an affected twin (not recorded which). Each CDR3 is given with its conserved first and last residue.

CASSQEIRSGANVLTF,TRBJ2-6,TRBV4-2
CASSQPEIEGDYEQFF,TRBJ2-1,TRBV3-1
CASTLGQAVTDTQYF,TRBJ2-3,TRBV28
CASSLAGGFGQPQHF,TRBJ1-5,TRBV7-6
CASSLAAPSTDTQYF,TRBJ2-3,TRBV7-2
CASSQWTDANYGYTF,TRBJ1-2,TRBV3-1
CASSLVGTENYNEQFF,TRBJ2-1,TRBV5-1
CATSRDRATTYEQYF,TRBJ2-7,TRBV15
CASSMGRTRETQYF,TRBJ2-5,TRBV19
CASSTRTSGLTDTQYF,TRBJ2-3,TRBV27
CASSYSSGAPSYEQYF,TRBJ2-7,TRBV6-5
CSVEGRVGGNYNEQFF,TRBJ2-1,TRBV29-1
CASTSKDFQETQYF,TRBJ2-5,TRBV5-1
CSARGEGQDTEAFF,TRBJ1-1,TRBV20-1
CASSLARPGTGGVSKNIQYF,TRBJ2-4,TRBV7-8
CAWRWDRYYGYTF,TRBJ1-2,TRBV30
CASSLEGGSYNEQFF,TRBJ2-1,TRBV5-1
CSARTRQGELYGYTF,TRBJ1-2,TRBV20-1
CASRTPSTDTQYF,TRBJ2-3,TRBV12-3/TRBV12-4
CASSLGPESPNEKLFF,TRBJ1-4,TRBV5-1
CASSSITSMSTGELFF,TRBJ2-2,TRBV7-9
CASRSGRSTFF,TRBJ2-1,TRBV7-3
CASSYGAQGQETQYF,TRBJ2-5,TRBV5-6
CASSVVGQGSQPQHF,TRBJ1-5,TRBV9
CAWSAVTRGHSYEQYF,TRBJ2-7,TRBV30
CASSSKDRANEKLFF,TRBJ1-4,TRBV6-5
CASSPHWGWDEQFF,TRBJ2-1,TRBV5-1
CASSPTGTGPGNEQFF,TRBJ2-1,TRBV5-1
CSVRTGTSGTGELFF,TRBJ2-2,TRBV29-1
CASMGLAGSDTQYF,TRBJ2-3,TRBV6-6
CSAPITSTVNQPQHF,TRBJ1-5,TRBV20-1
CASSADTYEQYF,TRBJ2-7,TRBV9